This entry lists 19 T cell receptor beta chains sequenced from one sample in a study of cytomegalovirus exposure and HLA in healthy donors. PCR was performed using 60 Vbeta and 13 Jbeta primers. Sequencing used immunoSEQ multiplex PCR; TCRdb keeps in-frame clones, though not all of them. Of around 120,000 clones in the sample, around 80% were seen once. The sample was PBMCs. The receptors here all came from a man between 18 and 29 years old in good health and CMV-seronegative.

This clone was counted once. The rearrangement joins TRBV19 to TRBJ1-4; TRBD1 aligns across 8 bases. This CDR3 contains 14 residues. Germline CDR1 reads LNHDA; CDR2 reads SQIVND (reference sequence). Trimming took 6 bases from V and 3 from J; bases not matched to a gene: 3. In nucleotides, the CDR3 is TGTGCCAGTAGGGAGGGACAGGCTAATGAAAAACTGTTTTTT. Protein sequence: CASREGQANEKLFF. The whole variable domain, filled in from reference TRBV19 and TRBJ1-4, reads DGGITQSPKYLFRKEGQNVTLSCEQNLNHDAMYWYRQDPGQGLRLIYYSQIVNDFQKGDIAEGYSVSREKKESFPLTVTSAQKNPTAFYLCASREGQANEKLFFGSGTQLSVL.

The rearrangement joins TRBV30 to TRBJ2-7; TRBD1 is a possible D gene (5 bases). This CDR3 contains 15 residues. Germline V lookup: CDR1 GTSNPN, CDR2 SVGIG (reference sequence). Trimming removed 0 bases at V and 1 base at J, with 13 bases between. CDR3 in amino acids: CAWSVGPGWSYEQYF. CDR3 DNA sequence: TGTGCCTGGAGTGTAGGACCAGGGTGGTCCTACGAGCAGTACTTC.

The V gene is TRBV5-4, the J gene TRBJ2-1; 10 bases fit TRBD1. The CDR3 sequence is 16 residues long. Per the germline V gene, CDR1 is SGHNT and CDR2 is YYREEE (reference sequence). The junction had 14 bases not matched to a gene; V was cut back by 4 bases and J by 10 bases. CDR3: CASSPRPGQGPSEQFF. The CDR3 DNA is TGTGCCAGCAGCCCACGACCGGGACAGGGGCCCTCGGAGCAGTTCTTC.

This chain links TRBV28 with TRBJ2-7; D is possibly TRBD1 (6 bases). Trimming stripped 6 bases from V and 5 bases from J, with 11 bases between. Germline V gene data show CDR1 as MDHEN and CDR2 as SYDVKM. This CDR3 comprises 12 residues. The CDR3 DNA reads TGTGCCAGCAGCGACAGGAGGAACGAGCAGTACTTC. It translates to CASSDRRNEQYF.

The chain links TRBV5-4 to TRBJ1-1, with 7 bases matching TRBD1. The trim removed 4 bases at V and 4 bases at J, leaving 7 bases unmatched. The V gene's germline CDR1 is SGHNT and CDR2 YYREEE (reference sequence). The CDR3 extends over 14 amino acids. The CDR3 region has the DNA TGTGCCAGCAGCGGATACCGGGACAGCACTGAAGCTTTCTTT. Residues: CASSGYRDSTEAFF. The full variable domain, its missing parts supplied by reference TRBV5-4 and TRBJ1-1, is ETGVTQSPTHLIKTRGQQVTLRCSSQSGHNTVSWYQQALGQGPQFIFQYYREEENGRGNFPPRFSGLQFPNYSSELNVNALELDDSALYLCASSGYRDSTEAFFGQGTRLTVV.

The chain couples TRBV18 to TRBJ1-1; the match to TRBD1 covers 7 bases. Looked up from germline, CDR1 is KGHSH and CDR2 is LQKENI. With 3 bases clipped from V and 0 bases from J, the junction kept 7 bases outside the gene matches. The CDR3 spans 16 residues. The CDR3 reads CASSPNDRAMNTEAFF. The CDR3, as DNA: TGTGCCAGCTCACCCAATGACAGGGCGATGAACACTGAAGCTTTCTTT.

The rearrangement joins TRBV6-1 to TRBJ1-5; unclear D gene. Germline V gene data show CDR1 as MNHNS and CDR2 as SASEGT. The length of the CDR3 is 13 residues. V was pared by 4 bases and J by 9 bases, with 13 bases between. The CDR3, as DNA: TGTGCCAGCAGTGGGGAGGTTCGGATGCCCCAGCATTTT. It translates to CASSGEVRMPQHF.

This rearrangement joins TRBV10-3 to TRBJ2-3, with D hard to call. This CDR3 spans 14 amino acids. Trimming cost V 4 bases and J 3 bases, with 11 bases left between them. Per germline, CDR1 ENHRY and CDR2 SYGVKD. CDR3 DNA: TGTGCCATCAGTGTCCGTCCCCCTACAGATACGCAGTATTTT. Amino acids: CAISVRPPTDTQYF.

J is TRBJ1-5 and V is TRBV19; 8 bases agree with TRBD1. Germline V gene data show CDR1 as LNHDA and CDR2 as SQIVND (reference sequence). The CDR3 totals 16 residues. After removal of 0 bases from V and 4 bases from J, the junction contained 5 bases not matched to a gene. CDR3 sequence (DNA): TGTGCCAGTAGTATAGATGGGACAGGCCCAAATCAGCCCCAGCATTTT. Translated, it gives CASSIDGTGPNQPQHF.

The J gene is TRBJ1-2, the V gene TRBV4-2; D gene unclear. Germline V gives CDR1 LGHNA, CDR2 YNFKEQ. This CDR3 is 15 amino acids long. Deletions cut 2 bases from V and 2 bases from J, with 12 bases between. This CDR3 reads CASSQLREGNYGYTF. For the CDR3, the DNA is TGTGCCAGCAGCCAACTCCGTGAGGGAAACTATGGCTACACCTTC.

The rearrangement uses TRBV9 and TRBJ2-3, with TRBD2 matching over 8 bases. Germline V lookup: CDR1 SGDLS, CDR2 YYNGEE. This CDR3 is built from 17 residues. The J segment lost 4 bases and the V segment lost 0 bases, leaving 10 bases of the junction unmatched. The CDR3 coding sequence is TGTGCCAGCAGCGTAGAGGGACTAGGGGTGATTCCAGATACGCAGTATTTT. Protein: CASSVEGLGVIPDTQYF.

The rearrangement joins TRBV4-2 to TRBJ2-7; TRBD2 matches 14 bases. Germline V CDR1 and CDR2: LGHNA, YNFKEQ. The CDR3 covers 16 residues. J lost 6 bases, V lost 1 base, and 5 bases had no gene match. This CDR3 reads CASSQGLAGGPIEQYF. CDR3 DNA sequence: TGTGCCAGCAGCCAAGGACTAGCGGGAGGGCCGATCGAGCAGTACTTC.

The chain links TRBV7-9 to TRBJ1-2, with 9 bases matching TRBD1. The CDR3 loop spans 16 amino acids. Germline CDR1 is SEHNR and CDR2 is FQNEAQ (reference sequence). Germline trimming cut 4 bases from V and 1 base from J; bases unmatched to any gene: 7. The CDR3 is CASSSIPDRGNYGYTF. CDR3 bases: TGTGCCAGCAGCTCAATCCCGGACAGGGGTAACTATGGCTACACCTTC.

The V and J genes are TRBV7-2 and TRBJ2-7; 9 nucleotides agree with TRBD2. In germline, CDR1 is SGHTA, CDR2 FQGNSA. The CDR3 has 16 amino acids. The ends lost 1 base at V and 0 bases at J; junction bases unmatched: 4. CDR3 loop: CASSLGLAGNSYEQYF. The CDR3 DNA sequence: TGTGCCAGCAGCTTAGGGCTAGCGGGAAACTCCTACGAGCAGTACTTC.

This chain connects TRBV28 to TRBJ2-2; possible D gene TRBD2, 6 bases. With 8 bases removed from V and 6 bases from J, the gap between germline ends came to 10 bases. CDR1 and CDR2 from the germline V gene are MDHEN and SYDVKM. This CDR3 is 12 amino acids long. The CDR3 sequence is CASSGGPGELFF. In DNA, the CDR3 is TGTGCCAGCTCCGGGGGACCCGGGGAGCTGTTTTTT.

The rearrangement joins TRBV29-1 to TRBJ2-3; 16 bases are a match to TRBD2. Germline assignment: CDR1 SQVTM and CDR2 ANQGSEA. The CDR3 extends over 18 amino acids. The J segment lost 4 bases and the V segment lost 1 base, leaving 8 bases of the junction unmatched. CDR3 loop: CSVEGPGTSGRAADTQYF. Here the CDR3 DNA reads TGCAGCGTTGAAGGACCCGGGACTAGCGGGAGGGCCGCAGATACGCAGTATTTT.

V gene TRBV10-3 combines with J gene TRBJ2-7; perhaps TRBD1 as D (5 bases). Germline values: CDR1 ENHRY, CDR2 SYGVKD. The CDR3 has 14 residues. Deletions cut 3 bases from V and 4 bases from J, with 13 bases between. The CDR3 DNA sequence: TGTGCCATCAGTGAAGAGACAGTAGAATACGAGCAGTACTTC. Encoded protein: CAISEETVEYEQYF.

This clone has at least ten counts. V gene TRBV7-2 combines with J gene TRBJ1-1; 7 nucleotides match TRBD1. CDR1 is SGHTA, CDR2 FQGNSA, per germline. CDR3 length equals 13 residues. After removal of 5 bases from V and 9 bases from J, the junction contained 9 bases not matched to a gene. The CDR3 is CASSRTSGQKAFF. In DNA, the CDR3 is TGTGCCAGCAGCCGCACATCGGGACAGAAAGCTTTCTTT.

As to this clone: Other DNA sequences in this specimen translate into the identical CDR3. The V gene is TRBV28, the J gene TRBJ2-1; D is uncertain. In germline, CDR1 is MDHEN, CDR2 SYDVKM. The CDR3 runs 11 residues. Trimming took 5 bases from V and 7 from J, leaving 6 bases between them. The CDR3 DNA reads TGTGCCAGCAGTCGTCGGAATGAGCAGTTCTTC. It specifies CASSRRNEQFF.